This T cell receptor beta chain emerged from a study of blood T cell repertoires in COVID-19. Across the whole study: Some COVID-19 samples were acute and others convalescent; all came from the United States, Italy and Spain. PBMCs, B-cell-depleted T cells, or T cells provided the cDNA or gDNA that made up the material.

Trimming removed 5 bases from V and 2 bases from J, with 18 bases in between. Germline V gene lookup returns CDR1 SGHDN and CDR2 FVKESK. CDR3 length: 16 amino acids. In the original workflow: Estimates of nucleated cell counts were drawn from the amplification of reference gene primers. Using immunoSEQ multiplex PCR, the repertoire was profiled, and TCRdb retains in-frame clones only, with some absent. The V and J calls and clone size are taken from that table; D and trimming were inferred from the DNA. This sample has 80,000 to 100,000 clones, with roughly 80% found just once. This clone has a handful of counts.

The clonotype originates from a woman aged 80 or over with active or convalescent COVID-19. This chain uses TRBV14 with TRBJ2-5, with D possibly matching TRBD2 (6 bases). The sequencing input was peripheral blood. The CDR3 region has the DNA TGTGCCAGCAGCGCGAGGAGGGCGAGTGGGCAAGAGACCCAGTACTTC. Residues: CASSARRASGQETQYF.